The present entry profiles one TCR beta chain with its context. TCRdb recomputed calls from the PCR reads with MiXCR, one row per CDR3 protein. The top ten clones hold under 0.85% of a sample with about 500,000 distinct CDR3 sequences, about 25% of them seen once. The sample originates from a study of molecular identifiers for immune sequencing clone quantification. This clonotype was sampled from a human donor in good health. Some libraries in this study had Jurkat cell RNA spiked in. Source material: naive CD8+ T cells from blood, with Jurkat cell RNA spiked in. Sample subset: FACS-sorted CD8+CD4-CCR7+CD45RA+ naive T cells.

The CDR3 bases are TGTGCCAGCTTAGCCGACACCGGGGAGCTGTTTTTT. This codes for CASLADTGELFF. The chain recombines TRBV7-3 with TRBJ2-2, with no clear D. CDR3 length: 12 amino acids. The germline V gene encodes CDR1 SGHTA and CDR2 FQGTGA. The ends were cut back, 8 bases at V and 3 bases at J, with 7 bases in the middle.